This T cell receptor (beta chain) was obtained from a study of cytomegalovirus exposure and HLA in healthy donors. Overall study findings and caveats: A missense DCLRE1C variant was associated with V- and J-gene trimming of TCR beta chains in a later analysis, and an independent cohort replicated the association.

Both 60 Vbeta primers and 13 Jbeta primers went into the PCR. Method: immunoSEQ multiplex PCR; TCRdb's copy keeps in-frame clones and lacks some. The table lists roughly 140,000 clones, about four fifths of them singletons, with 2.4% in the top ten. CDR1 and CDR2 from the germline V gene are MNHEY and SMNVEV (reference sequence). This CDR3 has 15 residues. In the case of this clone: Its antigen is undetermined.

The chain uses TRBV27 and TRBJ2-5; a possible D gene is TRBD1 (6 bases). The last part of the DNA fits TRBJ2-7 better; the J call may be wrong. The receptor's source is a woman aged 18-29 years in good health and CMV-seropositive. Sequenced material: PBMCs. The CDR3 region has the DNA TGTGCCAGCAGTTTATCCCCCGGACAGTCCTACGAGCAGTACTTC. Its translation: CASSLSPGQSYEQYF.